The source of this TCR beta chain is a study of blood T cell repertoires in COVID-19. The CDR3 runs to 17 residues. V was pared by 1 base and J by 1 base, with 15 bases between. Germline V gene sequence: CDR1 LGHNA, CDR2 YNFKEQ. Clones were sequenced by immunoSEQ multiplex PCR, and TCRdb holds only the in-frame ones, with some missing. This table has some 100,000 clones, around three quarters appearing once. The sample was peripheral blood. The chain is built from TRBV4-2 and TRBJ2-3; the D is unclear. The receptor comes from a human donor in a cohort sampled during active or convalescent COVID-19. CDR3 in amino acids: CASSQVSFARGTDTQYF. CDR3 sequence (DNA): TGTGCCAGCAGCCAAGTGAGCTTTGCGCGCGGCACAGATACGCAGTATTTT.